The rows below give T cell receptor beta chains drawn from one sample of a study of blood T cell repertoires in COVID-19. Libraries were prepared by immunoSEQ multiplex PCR; TCRdb keeps only in-frame clonotypes and omits some of them. This table holds some 44,000 clones, 80% to 95% found once. The sequenced sample was peripheral blood. The source is a human donor in a cohort sampled during active COVID-19. Each CDR3 is given with its conserved first and last residue. Each record gives: D gene, clone size, J gene, V gene, CDR3 protein, CDR3 DNA. The D gene is left open where the match is weak. Only some rows state a clone size, as once, few, many or a class for expanded clones.

- | - | TRBJ2-6 | TRBV7-2 | CASSFLTARYSGANVLTF | TGTGCCAGCAGCTTCCTGACAGCCAGGTATTCTGGGGCCAACGTCCTGACTTTC
- | - | TRBJ2-1 | TRBV20-1 | CSALSGKWFF | TGCAGTGCCCTTAGCGGTAAATGGTTCTTC
- | - | TRBJ1-4 | TRBV3-1/TRBV3-2 | CASSQRTVDNEKLFF | TGTGCCAGCAGCCAGAGGACAGTGGATAATGAAAAACTGTTTTTT
TRBD1 | - | TRBJ1-2 | TRBV15 | CATSNDRVGGYTF | TGTGCCACCAGCAACGACAGGGTGGGGGGCTACACCTTC
TRBD2 | - | TRBJ2-1 | TRBV5-4 | CASSSGGSGGLNEQFF | TGTGCCAGCAGCTCCGGGGGTAGCGGGGGGCTCAATGAGCAGTTCTTC
- | - | TRBJ1-5 | TRBV19 | CASSRSGVGQPQHF | TGTGCCAGTAGTAGGTCAGGGGTTGGTCAGCCCCAGCATTTT
- | - | TRBJ2-1 | TRBV11-2 | CASSLSWWAVDNEQFF | TGTGCCAGCAGCTTAAGTTGGTGGGCCGTAGACAATGAGCAGTTCTTC
- | once | TRBJ1-4 | TRBV5-1 | CASSQTAGGVGEKLFF | TGCGCCAGCAGCCAGACCGCCGGGGGGGTAGGGGAAAAACTGTTTTTT
TRBD2 | - | TRBJ2-3 | TRBV18 | CASSLAGGQVDTQYF | TGTGCCAGCTCCCTAGCGGGAGGGCAGGTGGATACGCAGTATTTT
TRBD2 | - | TRBJ2-3 | TRBV7-9 | CASRHTGTGGDTQYF | TGTGCCAGCAGGCATACCGGGACCGGGGGGGATACGCAGTATTTT
TRBD2 | - | TRBJ2-7 | TRBV4-2 | CASAPGLGDYEQYF | TGTGCCAGCGCACCGGGACTAGGGGACTACGAGCAGTACTTC
TRBD1 | - | TRBJ1-1 | TRBV6-2/TRBV6-3 | CASSTGQVFLLTEAFF | TGTGCCAGCAGTACGGGACAGGTGTTTTTACTCACTGAAGCTTTCTTT
- | once | TRBJ1-4 | TRBV7-9 | CASSQGFGEKLFF | TGTGCCAGCAGCCAGGGCTTCGGTGAAAAACTGTTTTTT
TRBD1 | - | TRBJ1-6 | TRBV18 | CASSPGQEGNSPLHF | TGTGCCAGCTCCCCCGGACAGGAGGGGAATTCACCCCTCCACTTT
- | - | TRBJ2-7 | TRBV27 | CASSGARAYEQYF | TGTGCCAGCAGTGGAGCTAGAGCCTACGAGCAGTACTTC
- | - | TRBJ2-2 | TRBV19 | CASSFIRDFRRGPGELFF | TGTGCCAGTAGTTTCATCCGGGACTTTCGTCGGGGACCCGGGGAGCTGTTTTTT
TRBD2 | once | TRBJ2-3 | TRBV24-1 | CATSVPGLAGDTQYF | TGTGCCACCAGTGTTCCGGGACTAGCGGGAGATACGCAGTATTTT
TRBD1 | - | TRBJ2-2 | TRBV18 | CASSPTTGGHGELFF | TGTGCCAGCTCACCGACGACAGGGGGCCACGGGGAGCTGTTTTTT
TRBD1 | - | TRBJ1-1 | TRBV2 | CASSRDRARAFF | TGTGCCAGCAGCCGGGACAGGGCTCGAGCTTTCTTT
TRBD1 | - | TRBJ2-3 | TRBV2 | CASRVDRGRADTQYF | TGTGCCAGCAGAGTGGACAGGGGGCGTGCAGATACGCAGTATTTT
- | - | TRBJ1-1 | TRBV3-1/TRBV3-2 | CASSQLLSNTEAFF | TGTGCCAGCAGCCAACTACTTTCCAACACTGAAGCTTTCTTT
TRBD1 | - | TRBJ2-7 | TRBV5-6 | CASSFDGTGGEQYF | TGTGCCAGCAGCTTTGACGGGACAGGGGGCGAGCAGTACTTC
TRBD1 | - | TRBJ1-1 | TRBV29-1 | CSAGSTGTANTEAFF | TGCAGCGCTGGCTCAACTGGGACAGCCAACACTGAAGCTTTCTTT
- | - | TRBJ2-5 | TRBV6-6 | CASSYIAAAGQYF | TGTGCCAGCAGTTACATCGCAGCGGCGGGGCAGTACTTC
TRBD1 | - | TRBJ2-7 | TRBV4-1 | CASSSRTGGPYEQYF | TGCGCCAGCAGCTCCAGGACAGGGGGACCCTACGAGCAGTACTTC
TRBD1 | - | TRBJ2-7 | TRBV5-1 | CASSSGTGSYEQYF | TGCGCCAGCAGCTCCGGGACAGGGTCCTACGAGCAGTACTTC